This T cell receptor beta chain is from a study of T cells in Graves' hyperthyroidism and ophthalmopathy. The table lists this clonotype with many counts. The antigen is not known. Per the germline V gene, CDR1 is SNHLY and CDR2 is FYNNEI. The CDR3 contains 15 residues. With 0 bases clipped from V and 11 bases from J, the junction kept 3 bases outside the gene matches. Hyperthyroidism, newly diagnosed and lasting under 2 months, affected patients aged 18 to 65. The PBMCs studied were ones that came from about 10 ml fresh peripheral blood. Overall study results and limits: The model's output predicted ophthalmopathy at a median of 6.5 months prior to onset.

Amplified regions were TCR beta CDR3 sequences from RNA transcripts. Primed by the HTBI set, a first-round RT-PCR was run on the TCR CDR3. MiXCR, run by TCRdb on the multiplex PCR reads, gives a single entry per CDR3 protein. The sample holds approximately 590,000 distinct CDR3 sequences, 15% to 19% seen once. The sample comprised blood. The receptor's source is a woman aged 30 to 39 with Graves' hyperthyroidism. The chain recombines TRBV2 with TRBJ2-1, with 14 positions matching TRBD2. The CDR3 loop reads CASSEATSGRGKQFF. The CDR3 nucleotides are TGTGCCAGCAGTGAAGCGACTAGCGGGAGGGGGAAGCAGTTCTTC.